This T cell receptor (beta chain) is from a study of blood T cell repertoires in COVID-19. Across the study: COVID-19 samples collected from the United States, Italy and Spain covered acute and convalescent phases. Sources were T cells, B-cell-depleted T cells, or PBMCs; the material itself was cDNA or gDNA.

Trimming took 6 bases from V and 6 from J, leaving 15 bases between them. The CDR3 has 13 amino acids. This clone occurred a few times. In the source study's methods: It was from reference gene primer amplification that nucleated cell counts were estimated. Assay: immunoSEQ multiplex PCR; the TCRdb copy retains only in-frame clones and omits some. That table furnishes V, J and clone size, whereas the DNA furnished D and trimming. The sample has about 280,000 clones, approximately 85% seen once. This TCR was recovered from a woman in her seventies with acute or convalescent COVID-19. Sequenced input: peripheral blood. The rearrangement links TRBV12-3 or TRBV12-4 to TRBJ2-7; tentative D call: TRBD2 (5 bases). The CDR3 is CASSRGSAGEQYF. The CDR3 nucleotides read TGTGCCAGCAGCCGAGGGTCGGCGGGCGAGCAGTACTTC.